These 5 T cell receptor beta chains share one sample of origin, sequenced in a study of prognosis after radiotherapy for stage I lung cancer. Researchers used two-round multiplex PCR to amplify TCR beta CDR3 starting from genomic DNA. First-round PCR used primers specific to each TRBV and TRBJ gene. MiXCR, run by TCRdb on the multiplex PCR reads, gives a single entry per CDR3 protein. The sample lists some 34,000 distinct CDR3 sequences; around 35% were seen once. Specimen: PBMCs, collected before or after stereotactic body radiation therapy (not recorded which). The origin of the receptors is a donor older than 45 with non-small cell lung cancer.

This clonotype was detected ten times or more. CDR3 residues: CASSLGSGGADSPLHF. The DNA for the CDR3 is TGTGCCAGCAGCTTAGGGTCAGGGGGTGCAGATTCACCCCTCCACTTT. The chain has TRBV7-2 and TRBJ1-6, with 7 bases lining up with TRBD1. Germline-derived CDR1 and CDR2 are SGHTA and FQGNSA. The V gene end was trimmed by 1 base and the J gene end by 8 bases; junction bases not matched to a gene: 8. The length of the CDR3 is 16 residues.

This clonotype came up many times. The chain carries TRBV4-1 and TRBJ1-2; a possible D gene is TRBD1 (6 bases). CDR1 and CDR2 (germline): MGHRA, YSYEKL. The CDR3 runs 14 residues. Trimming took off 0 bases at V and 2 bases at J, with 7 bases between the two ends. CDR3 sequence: CASSQETGNYGYTF. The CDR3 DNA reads TGCGCCAGCAGCCAAGAAACAGGGAACTATGGCTACACCTTC.

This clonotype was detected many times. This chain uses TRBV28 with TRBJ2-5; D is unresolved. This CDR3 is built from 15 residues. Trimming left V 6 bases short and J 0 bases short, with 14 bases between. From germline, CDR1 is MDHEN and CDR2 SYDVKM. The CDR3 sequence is CASRPGRTYQETQYF. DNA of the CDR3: TGTGCCAGCAGACCCGGACGGACGTACCAAGAGACCCAGTACTTC.

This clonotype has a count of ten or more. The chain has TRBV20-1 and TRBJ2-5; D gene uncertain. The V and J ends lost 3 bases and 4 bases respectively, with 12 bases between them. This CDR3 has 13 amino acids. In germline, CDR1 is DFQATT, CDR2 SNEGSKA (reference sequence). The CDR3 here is CSARGYFGETQYF. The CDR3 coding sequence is TGCAGTGCTAGGGGCTATTTCGGAGAGACCCAGTACTTC.

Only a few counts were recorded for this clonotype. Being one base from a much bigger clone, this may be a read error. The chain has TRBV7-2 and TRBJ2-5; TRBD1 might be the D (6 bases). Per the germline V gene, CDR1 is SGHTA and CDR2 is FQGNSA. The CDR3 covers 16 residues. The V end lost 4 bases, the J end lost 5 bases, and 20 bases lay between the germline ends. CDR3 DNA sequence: TGTGCCAGCAGCTCCCTGACAGGACCCAAGGGGGAGACCCAGTACTTC. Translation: CASSSLTGPKGETQYF.